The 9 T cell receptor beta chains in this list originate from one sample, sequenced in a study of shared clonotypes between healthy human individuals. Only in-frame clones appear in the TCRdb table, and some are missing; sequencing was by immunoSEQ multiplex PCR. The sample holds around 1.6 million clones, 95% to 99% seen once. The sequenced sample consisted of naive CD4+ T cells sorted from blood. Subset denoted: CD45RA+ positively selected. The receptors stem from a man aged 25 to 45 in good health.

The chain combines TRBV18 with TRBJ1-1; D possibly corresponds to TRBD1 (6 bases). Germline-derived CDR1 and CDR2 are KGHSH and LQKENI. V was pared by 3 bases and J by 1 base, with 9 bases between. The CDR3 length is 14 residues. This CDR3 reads CASSPGHRNTEAFF. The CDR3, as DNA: TGTGCCAGCTCACCGGGACACCGGAACACTGAAGCTTTCTTT.

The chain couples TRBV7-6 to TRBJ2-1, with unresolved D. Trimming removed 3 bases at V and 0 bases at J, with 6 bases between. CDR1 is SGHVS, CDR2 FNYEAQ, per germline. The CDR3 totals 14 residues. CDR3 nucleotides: TGTGCCAGCAGCTTTTTGGGCTCCTACAATGAGCAGTTCTTC. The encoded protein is CASSFLGSYNEQFF. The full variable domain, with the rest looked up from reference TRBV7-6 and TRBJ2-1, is GAGVSQSPRYKVTKRGQDVALRCDPISGHVSLYWYRQALGQGPEFLTYFNYEAQQDKSGLPNDRFSAERPEGSISTLTIQRTEQRDSAMYRCASSFLGSYNEQFFGPGTRLTVL.

CDR3 loop: CASCRVWGREGYEQYF. CDR3 coding DNA: TGCGCCAGCTGCCGAGTCTGGGGACGGGAAGGCTACGAGCAGTACTTC. The chain joins TRBV10-2 to TRBJ2-7; TRBD1 or TRBD2 may be the D gene (5 bases each). Trimming removed 8 bases from V and 3 bases from J, with 23 bases in between. CDR3 size: 16 residues. CDR1 WSHSY and CDR2 SAAADI come from the germline V gene.

The CDR3, as DNA: TGTGCCGTACAAAAGCGGGAGACCTCCTACGAGCAGTACTTC. Translated, it gives CAVQKRETSYEQYF. This chain uses TRBV6-1 with TRBJ2-7, with 8 bases that match TRBD2. There are 14 residues in the CDR3. The J segment lost 0 bases and the V segment lost 11 bases, leaving 9 bases of the junction unmatched. CDR1 is MNHNS, CDR2 SASEGT, per germline.

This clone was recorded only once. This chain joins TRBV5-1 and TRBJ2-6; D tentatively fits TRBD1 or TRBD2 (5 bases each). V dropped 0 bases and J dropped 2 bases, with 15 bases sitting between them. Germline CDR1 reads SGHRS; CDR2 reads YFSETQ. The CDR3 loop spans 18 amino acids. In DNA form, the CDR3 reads TGCGCCAGCAGCTTGGGTATGGGGGTGGGTACTGGGGCCAACGTCCTGACTTTC. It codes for CASSLGMGVGTGANVLTF.

CDR3 loop: CAVTGTEEQYF. In DNA, the CDR3 is TGTGCCGTAACCGGGACGGAGGAGCAGTACTTC. The chain employs TRBV10-3 and TRBJ2-7; D assignment may be TRBD1 or TRBD2 (5 bases each). Trimming cost V 11 bases and J 7 bases, with 15 bases left between them. The CDR3 totals 11 residues. Looked up from germline, CDR1 is ENHRY and CDR2 is SYGVKD.

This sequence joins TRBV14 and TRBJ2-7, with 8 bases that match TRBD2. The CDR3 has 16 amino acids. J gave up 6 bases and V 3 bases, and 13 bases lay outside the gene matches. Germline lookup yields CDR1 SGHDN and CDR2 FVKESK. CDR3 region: CASSHPGGVAGLEQYF. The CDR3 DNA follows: TGTGCCAGCAGCCATCCGGGAGGAGTAGCGGGGCTCGAGCAGTACTTC. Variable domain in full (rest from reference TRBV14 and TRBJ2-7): EAGVTQFPSHSVIEKGQTVTLRCDPISGHDNLYWYRRVMGKEIKFLLHFVKESKQDESGMPNNRFLAERTGGTYSTLKVQPAELEDSGVYFCASSHPGGVAGLEQYFGPGTRLTVT.

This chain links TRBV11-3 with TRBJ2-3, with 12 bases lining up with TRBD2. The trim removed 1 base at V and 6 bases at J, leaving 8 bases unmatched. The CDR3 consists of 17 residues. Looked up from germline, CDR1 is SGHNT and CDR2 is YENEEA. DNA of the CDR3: TGTGCCAGCAGCTTAGCGGGGCTAGCGGGAGGGTCGGATACGCAGTATTTT. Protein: CASSLAGLAGGSDTQYF.

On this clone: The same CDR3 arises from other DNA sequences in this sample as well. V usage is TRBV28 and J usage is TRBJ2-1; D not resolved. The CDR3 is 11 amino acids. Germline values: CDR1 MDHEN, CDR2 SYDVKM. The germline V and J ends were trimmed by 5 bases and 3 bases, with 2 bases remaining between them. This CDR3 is CASSLYNEQFF. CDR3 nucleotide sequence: TGTGCCAGCAGTCTCTACAATGAGCAGTTCTTC. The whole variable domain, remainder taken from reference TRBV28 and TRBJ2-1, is DVKVTQSSRYLVKRTGEKVFLECVQDMDHENMFWYRQDPGLGLRLIYFSYDVKMKEKGDIPEGYSVSREKKERFSLILESASTNQTSMYLCASSLYNEQFFGPGTRLTVL.